These 9 T cell receptor beta chains share one sample of origin, sequenced in a study of T cell responses to AZD1222 COVID-19 vaccine. TCRdb's table, derived via immunoSEQ multiplex PCR, lists solely in-frame clones and lacks some. The profile shows 100,000 or so clones, about 91% of them singletons. This specimen consisted of peripheral blood, obtained 28 days after the second AZD1222 dose. All receptors derive from an adult who received the AZD1222 COVID-19 vaccine.

This chain links TRBV6-2 or TRBV6-3 with TRBJ2-5; D is tentatively TRBD1 or TRBD2 (5 bases each). Looked up from germline, CDR1 is MNHEY and CDR2 is SVGEGT. There are 14 residues in the CDR3. The V and J ends lost 6 bases and 3 bases respectively, with 14 bases between them. The CDR3 spells CASSTLRDEETQYF. The CDR3 nucleotides are TGTGCCAGCAGCACCCTAAGGGACGAAGAGACCCAGTACTTC.

This sequence joins TRBV4-1 and TRBJ2-5; D may match TRBD1 or TRBD2 (6 bases each). In germline, CDR1 is MGHRA, CDR2 YSYEKL. The V and J ends lost 0 bases and 3 bases respectively, with 11 bases between them. The CDR3 consists of 15 residues. The CDR3: CASSQDQEGEETQYF. CDR3 bases: TGCGCCAGCAGCCAAGATCAGGAGGGGGAAGAGACCCAGTACTTC.

The chain recombines TRBV7-3 with TRBJ2-1, with no clear D. This CDR3 spans 10 amino acids. V dropped 5 bases and J dropped 8 bases, with 4 bases sitting between them. CDR1 is SGHTA, CDR2 FQGTGA, per germline. The DNA for the CDR3 is TGTGCCAGCAGCCACCATGAGCAGTTCTTC. Its protein is CASSHHEQFF.

V usage is TRBV7-2 and J usage is TRBJ2-7; 12 bases map to TRBD1. The V and J ends lost 3 bases and 7 bases, in that order; junction bases with no gene match: 13. CDR1 and CDR2 from the germline V gene are SGHTA and FQGNSA. The CDR3 totals 17 residues. The DNA for the CDR3 is TGTGCCAGCAGCTTTACTTCCTACCGGGACAGGGGGCGTGAGCAGTACTTC. Its translation is CASSFTSYRDRGREQYF.

This rearrangement joins TRBV7-8 to TRBJ1-2; D is possibly TRBD1 (5 bases). Trimming took 3 bases from V and 4 from J, leaving 18 bases between them. Germline CDR1 is SGHVS and CDR2 is FQNEAQ. The CDR3 length is 16 residues. The CDR3 bases are TGTGCCAGCAGCTTGGGCGGGGGGGATTCGGCCTATGGCTACACCTTC. Translated: CASSLGGGDSAYGYTF.

V gene TRBV12-3 or TRBV12-4 combines with J gene TRBJ2-5; D is possibly TRBD2 (5 bases). V dropped 3 bases and J dropped 3 bases, with 8 bases sitting between them. This CDR3 spans 13 amino acids. CDR3 sequence: CASSLTTKETQYF. DNA for the CDR3: TGTGCCAGCAGTTTGACTACTAAAGAGACCCAGTACTTC.

V and J are TRBV19 and TRBJ1-2, with unresolved D. V lost 3 bases to trimming and J lost 0 bases, with 2 bases between them. CDR3 length: 12 amino acids. Germline CDR1 reads LNHDA; CDR2 reads SQIVND (reference sequence). CDR3 sequence: CASSMSNYGYTF. The CDR3 DNA is TGTGCCAGTAGTATGTCTAACTATGGCTACACCTTC. Filled out from reference TRBV19 and TRBJ1-2, the complete variable domain reads DGGITQSPKYLFRKEGQNVTLSCEQNLNHDAMYWYRQDPGQGLRLIYYSQIVNDFQKGDIAEGYSVSREKKESFPLTVTSAQKNPTAFYLCASSMSNYGYTFGSGTRLTVV.

The rearrangement joins TRBV28 to TRBJ2-5; a weak D match, TRBD2 (6 bases). CDR1 MDHEN and CDR2 SYDVKM come from the germline V gene. V was trimmed by 5 bases and J by 5 bases, leaving 12 bases between them. This CDR3 comprises 13 residues. CDR3 sequence (DNA): TGTGCCAGCAGTCCCACGGGGGAGGAGACCCAGTACTTC. This codes for CASSPTGEETQYF.

The rearrangement joins TRBV6-2 or TRBV6-3 to TRBJ2-3; D remains unclear. The CDR3 totals 12 residues. V was trimmed by 6 bases and J by 4 bases, leaving 8 bases between them. Per the germline V gene, CDR1 is MNHEY and CDR2 is SVGEGT. The CDR3, as DNA: TGTGCCAGCAGCCCCGGTGCAGATACGCAGTATTTT. Residues: CASSPGADTQYF.